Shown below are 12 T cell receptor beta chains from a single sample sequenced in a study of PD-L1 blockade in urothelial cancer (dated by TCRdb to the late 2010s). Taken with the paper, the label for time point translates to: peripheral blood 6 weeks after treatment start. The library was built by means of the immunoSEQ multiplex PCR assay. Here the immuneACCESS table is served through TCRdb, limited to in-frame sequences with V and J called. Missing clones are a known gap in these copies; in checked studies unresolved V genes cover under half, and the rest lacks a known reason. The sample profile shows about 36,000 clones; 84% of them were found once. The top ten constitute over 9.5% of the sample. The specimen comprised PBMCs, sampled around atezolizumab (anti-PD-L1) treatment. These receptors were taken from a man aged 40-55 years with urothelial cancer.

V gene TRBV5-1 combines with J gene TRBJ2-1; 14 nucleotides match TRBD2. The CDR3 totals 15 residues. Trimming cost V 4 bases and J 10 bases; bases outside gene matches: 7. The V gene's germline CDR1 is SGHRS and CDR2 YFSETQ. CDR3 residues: CASSPTSGRAGEQFF. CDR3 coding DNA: TGCGCCAGCAGCCCGACTAGCGGGAGGGCCGGGGAGCAGTTCTTC.

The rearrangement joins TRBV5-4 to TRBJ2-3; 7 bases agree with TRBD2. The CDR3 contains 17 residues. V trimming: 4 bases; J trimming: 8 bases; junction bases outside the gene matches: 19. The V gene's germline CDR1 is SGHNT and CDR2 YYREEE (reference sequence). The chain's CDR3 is CASSPTQTRGGSRTQYF. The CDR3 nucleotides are TGTGCCAGCAGCCCCACCCAAACGCGGGGCGGGAGCCGTACGCAGTATTTT.

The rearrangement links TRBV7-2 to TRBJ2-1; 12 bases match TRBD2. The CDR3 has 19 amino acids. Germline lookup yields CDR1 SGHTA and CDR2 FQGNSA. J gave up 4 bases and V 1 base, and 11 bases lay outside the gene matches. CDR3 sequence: CASSLGLAGVAGRYNEQFF. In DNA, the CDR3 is TGTGCCAGCAGCTTAGGACTAGCGGGAGTGGCGGGGCGGTACAATGAGCAGTTCTTC.

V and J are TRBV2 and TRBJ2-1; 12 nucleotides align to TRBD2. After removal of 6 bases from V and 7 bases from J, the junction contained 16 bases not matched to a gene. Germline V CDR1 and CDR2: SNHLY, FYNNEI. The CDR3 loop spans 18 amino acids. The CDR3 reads CASSDTQTLAGGWNEQFF. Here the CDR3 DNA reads TGTGCCAGCAGCGATACGCAGACACTAGCGGGAGGCTGGAATGAGCAGTTCTTC.

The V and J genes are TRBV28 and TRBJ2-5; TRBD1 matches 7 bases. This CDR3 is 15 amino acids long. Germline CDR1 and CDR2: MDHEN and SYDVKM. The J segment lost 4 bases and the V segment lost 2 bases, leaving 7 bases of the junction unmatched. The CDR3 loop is CASSLNRGSIETQYF. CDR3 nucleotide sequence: TGTGCCAGCAGTTTAAACAGGGGTTCGATAGAGACCCAGTACTTC.

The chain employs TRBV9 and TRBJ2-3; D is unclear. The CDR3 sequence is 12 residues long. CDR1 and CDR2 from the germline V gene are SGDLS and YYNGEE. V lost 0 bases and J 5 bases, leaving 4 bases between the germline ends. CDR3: CASSVGRDTQYF. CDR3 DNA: TGTGCCAGCAGCGTAGGTCGAGATACGCAGTATTTT.

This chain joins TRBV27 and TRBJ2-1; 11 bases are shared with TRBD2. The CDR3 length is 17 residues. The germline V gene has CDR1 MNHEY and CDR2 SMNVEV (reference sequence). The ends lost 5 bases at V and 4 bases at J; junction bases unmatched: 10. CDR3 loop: CASSPRAGTSGYNEQFF. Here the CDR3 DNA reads TGTGCCAGCAGTCCCCGGGCCGGGACTAGCGGTTACAATGAGCAGTTCTTC.

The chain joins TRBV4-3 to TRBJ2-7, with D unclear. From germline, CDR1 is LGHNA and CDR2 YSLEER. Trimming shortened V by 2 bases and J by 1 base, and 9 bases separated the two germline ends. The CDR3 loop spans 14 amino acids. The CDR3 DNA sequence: TGCGCCAGCAGCCAAATTCAGACTTCCTACGAGCAGTACTTC. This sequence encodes CASSQIQTSYEQYF.

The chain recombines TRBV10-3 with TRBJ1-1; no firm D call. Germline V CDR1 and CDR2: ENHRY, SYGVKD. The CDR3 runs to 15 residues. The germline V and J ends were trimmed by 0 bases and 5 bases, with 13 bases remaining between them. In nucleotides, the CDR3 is TGTGCCATCAGTGAGTCGGGGAGCGGACGGACTGAAGCTTTCTTT. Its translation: CAISESGSGRTEAFF.

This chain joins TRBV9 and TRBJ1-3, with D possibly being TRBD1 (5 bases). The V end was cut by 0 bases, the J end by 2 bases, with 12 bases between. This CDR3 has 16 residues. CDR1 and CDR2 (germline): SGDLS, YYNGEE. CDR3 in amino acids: CASSVAQGSTGNTIYF. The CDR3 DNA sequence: TGTGCCAGCAGCGTAGCTCAGGGTAGCACTGGAAACACCATATATTTT.

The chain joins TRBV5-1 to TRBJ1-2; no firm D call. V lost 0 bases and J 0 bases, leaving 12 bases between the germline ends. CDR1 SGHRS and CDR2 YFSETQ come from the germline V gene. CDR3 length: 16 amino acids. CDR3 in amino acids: CASSLALQDPNYGYTF. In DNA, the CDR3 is TGCGCCAGCAGCTTGGCCTTGCAGGATCCTAACTATGGCTACACCTTC.

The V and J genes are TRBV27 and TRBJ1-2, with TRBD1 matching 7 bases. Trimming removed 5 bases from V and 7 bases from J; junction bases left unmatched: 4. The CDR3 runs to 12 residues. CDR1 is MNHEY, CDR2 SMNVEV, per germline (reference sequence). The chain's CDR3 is CASSMTGIGYTF. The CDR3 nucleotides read TGTGCCAGCAGTATGACAGGGATTGGCTACACCTTC.